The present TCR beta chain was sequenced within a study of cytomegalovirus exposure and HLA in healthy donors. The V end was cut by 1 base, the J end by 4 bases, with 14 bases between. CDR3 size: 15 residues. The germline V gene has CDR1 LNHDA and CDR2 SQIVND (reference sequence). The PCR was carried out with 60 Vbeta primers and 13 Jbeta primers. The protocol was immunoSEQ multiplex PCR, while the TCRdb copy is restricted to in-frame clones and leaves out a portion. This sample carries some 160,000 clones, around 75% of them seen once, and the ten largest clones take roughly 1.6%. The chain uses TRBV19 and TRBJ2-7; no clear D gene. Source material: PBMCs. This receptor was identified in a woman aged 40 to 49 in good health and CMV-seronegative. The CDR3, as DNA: TGTGCCAGTAGTATAGCTGAGTCCTCAGGTTACGAGCAGTACTTC. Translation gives CASSIAESSGYEQYF. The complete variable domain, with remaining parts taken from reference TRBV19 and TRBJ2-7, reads DGGITQSPKYLFRKEGQNVTLSCEQNLNHDAMYWYRQDPGQGLRLIYYSQIVNDFQKGDIAEGYSVSREKKESFPLTVTSAQKNPTAFYLCASSIAESSGYEQYFGPGTRLTVT.